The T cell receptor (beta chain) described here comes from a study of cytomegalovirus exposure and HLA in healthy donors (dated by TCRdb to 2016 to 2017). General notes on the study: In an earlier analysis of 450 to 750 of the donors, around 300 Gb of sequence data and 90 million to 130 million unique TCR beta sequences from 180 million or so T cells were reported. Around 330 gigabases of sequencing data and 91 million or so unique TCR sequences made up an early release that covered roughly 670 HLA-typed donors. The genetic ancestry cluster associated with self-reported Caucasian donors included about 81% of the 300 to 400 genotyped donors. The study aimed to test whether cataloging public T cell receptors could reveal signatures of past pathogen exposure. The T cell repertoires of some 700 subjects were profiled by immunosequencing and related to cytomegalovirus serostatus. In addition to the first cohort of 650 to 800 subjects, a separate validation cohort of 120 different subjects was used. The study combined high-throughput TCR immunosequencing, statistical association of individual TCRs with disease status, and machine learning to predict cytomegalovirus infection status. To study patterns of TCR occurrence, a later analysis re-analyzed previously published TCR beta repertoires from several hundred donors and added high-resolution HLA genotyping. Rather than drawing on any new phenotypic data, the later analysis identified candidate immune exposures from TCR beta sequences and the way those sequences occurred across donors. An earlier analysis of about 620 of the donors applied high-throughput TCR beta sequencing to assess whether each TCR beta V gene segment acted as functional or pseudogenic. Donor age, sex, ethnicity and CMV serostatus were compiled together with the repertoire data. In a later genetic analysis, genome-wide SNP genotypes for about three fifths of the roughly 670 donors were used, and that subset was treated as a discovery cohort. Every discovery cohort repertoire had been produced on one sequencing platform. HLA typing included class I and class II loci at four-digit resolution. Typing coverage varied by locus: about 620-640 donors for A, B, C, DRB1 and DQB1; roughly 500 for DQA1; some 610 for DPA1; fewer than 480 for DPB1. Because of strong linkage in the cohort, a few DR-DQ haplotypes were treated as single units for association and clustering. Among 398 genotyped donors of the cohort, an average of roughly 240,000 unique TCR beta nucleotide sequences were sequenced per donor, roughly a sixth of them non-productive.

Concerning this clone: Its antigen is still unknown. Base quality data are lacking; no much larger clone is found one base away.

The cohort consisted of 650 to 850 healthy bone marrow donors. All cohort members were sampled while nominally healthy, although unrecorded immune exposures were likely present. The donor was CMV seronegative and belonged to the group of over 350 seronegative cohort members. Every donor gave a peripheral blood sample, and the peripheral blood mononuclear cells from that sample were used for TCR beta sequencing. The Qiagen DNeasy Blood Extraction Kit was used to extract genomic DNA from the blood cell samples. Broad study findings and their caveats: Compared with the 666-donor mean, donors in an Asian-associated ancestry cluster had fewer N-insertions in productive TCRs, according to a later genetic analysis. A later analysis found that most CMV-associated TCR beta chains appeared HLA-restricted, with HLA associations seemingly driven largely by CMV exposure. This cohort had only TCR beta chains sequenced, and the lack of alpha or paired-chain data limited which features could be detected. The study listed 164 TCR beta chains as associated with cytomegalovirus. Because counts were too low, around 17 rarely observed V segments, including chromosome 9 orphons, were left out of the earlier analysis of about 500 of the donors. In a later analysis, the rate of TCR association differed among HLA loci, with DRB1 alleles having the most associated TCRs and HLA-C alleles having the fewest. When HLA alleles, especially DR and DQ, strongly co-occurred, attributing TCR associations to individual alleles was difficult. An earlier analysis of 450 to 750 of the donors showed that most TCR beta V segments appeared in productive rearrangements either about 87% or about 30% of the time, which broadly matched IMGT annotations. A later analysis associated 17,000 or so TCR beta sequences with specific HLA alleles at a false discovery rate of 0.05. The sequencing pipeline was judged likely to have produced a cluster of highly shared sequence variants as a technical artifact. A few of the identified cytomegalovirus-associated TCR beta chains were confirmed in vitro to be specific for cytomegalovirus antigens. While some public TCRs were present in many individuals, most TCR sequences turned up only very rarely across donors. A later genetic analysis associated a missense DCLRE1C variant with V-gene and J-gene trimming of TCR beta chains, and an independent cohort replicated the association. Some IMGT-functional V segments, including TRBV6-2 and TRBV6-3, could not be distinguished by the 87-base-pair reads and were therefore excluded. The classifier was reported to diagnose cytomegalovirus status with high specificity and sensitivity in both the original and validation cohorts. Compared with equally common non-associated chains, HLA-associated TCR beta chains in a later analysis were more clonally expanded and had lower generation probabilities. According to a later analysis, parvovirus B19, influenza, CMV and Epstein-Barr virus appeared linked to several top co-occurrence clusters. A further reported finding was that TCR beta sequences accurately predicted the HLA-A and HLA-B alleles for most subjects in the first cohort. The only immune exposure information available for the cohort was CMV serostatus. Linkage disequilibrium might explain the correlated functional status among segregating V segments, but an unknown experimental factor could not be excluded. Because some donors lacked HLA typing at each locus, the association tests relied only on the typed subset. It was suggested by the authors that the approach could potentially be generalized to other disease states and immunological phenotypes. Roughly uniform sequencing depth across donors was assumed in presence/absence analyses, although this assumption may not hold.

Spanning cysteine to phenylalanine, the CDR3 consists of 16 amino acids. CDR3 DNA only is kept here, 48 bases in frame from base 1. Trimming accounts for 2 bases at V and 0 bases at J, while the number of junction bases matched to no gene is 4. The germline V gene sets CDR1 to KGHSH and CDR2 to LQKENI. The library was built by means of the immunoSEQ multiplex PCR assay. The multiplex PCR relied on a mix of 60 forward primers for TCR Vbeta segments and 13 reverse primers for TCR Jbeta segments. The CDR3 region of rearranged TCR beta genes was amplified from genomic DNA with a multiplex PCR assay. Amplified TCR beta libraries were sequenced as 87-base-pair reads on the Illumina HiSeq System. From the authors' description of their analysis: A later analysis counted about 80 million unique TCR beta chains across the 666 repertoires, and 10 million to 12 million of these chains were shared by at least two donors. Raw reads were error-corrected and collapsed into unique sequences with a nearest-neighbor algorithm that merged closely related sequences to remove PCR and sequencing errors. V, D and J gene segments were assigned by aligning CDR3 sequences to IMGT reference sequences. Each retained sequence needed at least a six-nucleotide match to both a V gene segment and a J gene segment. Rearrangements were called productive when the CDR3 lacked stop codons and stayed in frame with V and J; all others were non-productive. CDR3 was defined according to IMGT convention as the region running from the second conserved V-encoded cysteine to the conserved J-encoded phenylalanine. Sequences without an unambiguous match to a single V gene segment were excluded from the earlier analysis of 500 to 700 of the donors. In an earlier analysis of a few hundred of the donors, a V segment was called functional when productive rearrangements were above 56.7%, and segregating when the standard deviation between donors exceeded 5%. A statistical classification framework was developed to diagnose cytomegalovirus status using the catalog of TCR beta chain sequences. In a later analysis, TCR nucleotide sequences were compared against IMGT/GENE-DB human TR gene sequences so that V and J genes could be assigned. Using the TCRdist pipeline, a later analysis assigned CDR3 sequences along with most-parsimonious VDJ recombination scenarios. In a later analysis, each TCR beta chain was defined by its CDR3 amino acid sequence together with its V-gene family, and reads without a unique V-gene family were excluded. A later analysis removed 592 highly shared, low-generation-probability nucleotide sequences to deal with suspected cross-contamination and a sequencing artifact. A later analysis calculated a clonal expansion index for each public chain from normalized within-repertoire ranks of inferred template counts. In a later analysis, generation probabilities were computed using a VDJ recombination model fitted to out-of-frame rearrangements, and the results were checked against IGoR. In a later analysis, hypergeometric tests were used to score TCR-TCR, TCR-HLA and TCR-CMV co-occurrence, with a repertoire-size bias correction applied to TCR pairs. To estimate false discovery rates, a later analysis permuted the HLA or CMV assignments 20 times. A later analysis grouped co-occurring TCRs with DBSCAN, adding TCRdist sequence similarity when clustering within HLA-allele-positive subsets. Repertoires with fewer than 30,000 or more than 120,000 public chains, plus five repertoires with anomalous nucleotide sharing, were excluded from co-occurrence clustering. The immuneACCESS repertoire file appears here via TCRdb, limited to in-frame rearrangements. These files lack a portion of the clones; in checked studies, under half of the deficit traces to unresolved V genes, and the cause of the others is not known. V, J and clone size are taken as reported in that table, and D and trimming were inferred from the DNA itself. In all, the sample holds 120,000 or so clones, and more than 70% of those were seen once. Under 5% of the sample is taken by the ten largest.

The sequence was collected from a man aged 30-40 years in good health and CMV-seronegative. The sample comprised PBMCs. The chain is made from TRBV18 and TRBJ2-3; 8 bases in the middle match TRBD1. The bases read TGTGCCAGCTCACCAACAGGGGGGACTAGCACAGATACGCAGTATTTT. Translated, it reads CASSPTGGTSTDTQYF.